This T cell receptor beta chain was found in a study of cytomegalovirus exposure and HLA in healthy donors. Across the study: Roughly 179 million T cells yielded roughly 120 million unique TCR beta sequences, as an earlier analysis found.

With regard to this clone: Antigen specificity is unknown.

Study-level results: It was approximately 150 TCR beta chains that were listed as cytomegalovirus-associated. Several top significant clusters appeared, in a later analysis, to be linked to common viral pathogens.

The PCR was carried out with 60 Vbeta primers and 13 Jbeta primers. Sequencing used immunoSEQ multiplex PCR; TCRdb keeps in-frame clones, though not all of them. The sample has 140,000 to 150,000 clones; approximately 70% are singletons. The sample was PBMCs. This clonotype was obtained from a woman between 18 and 29 years old in good health and CMV-seronegative.

CDR3 in DNA: TGTGCCAGCAGTTTTGGCCGAGGGGGCACTGAAGCTTTCTTT. It encodes CASSFGRGGTEAFF. The chain employs TRBV27 and TRBJ1-1, with D possibly matching TRBD1 (6 bases). CDR1 MNHEY and CDR2 SMNVEV come from the germline V gene (reference sequence). The CDR3 sequence is 14 residues long. The ends were cut back, 3 bases at V and 4 bases at J, with 12 bases in the middle.